One and the same sample provided the 22 T cell receptor beta chains below, sequenced in a study of blood T cells in healthy people across ages. Using a J-beta primer mix together with a sample-barcoded 5' primer, a second PCR was run for about 6 to 12 cycles. One entry per CDR3 protein, called by TCRdb with MiXCR from the 5' RACE reads. The table includes 850,000 to 950,000 distinct CDR3 sequences, more than 25% detected once. Input material: blood. The receptor set was obtained from a woman over 75 in good health.

As for this clonotype: It is likely a read error, because the conserved phenylalanine at the end of the CDR3 is missing. The DNA is omitted, as the CDR3 cannot be located on it reliably, and the CDR3 follows TCRdb's listing. This chain uses TRBV12-3 or TRBV12-4 with TRBJ2-1; the D call of TRBD1 is as the table states it, not checked on the DNA. 13 amino acids form the CDR3, both terminal residues included. CDR3 protein: CASRWTDGYTFGS.

The chain couples TRBV7-9 to TRBJ2-4; the D is unclear. The closer fit of TRBJ2-7 to the DNA end suggests the J call may be wrong. The CDR3 spans 13 residues. The germline CDR1 and CDR2 sequences are SEHNR and FQNEAQ (reference sequence). The CDR3 bases are TGTGCCAGCATGGACGGGCCTTCCTACGAGCAGTACTTC. Translated, it gives CASMDGPSYEQYF.

This clonotype has a count of ten or more. V gene TRBV4-2 combines with J gene TRBJ2-3; a weak D match, TRBD2 (6 bases). Trimming cost V 4 bases and J 2 bases, with 16 bases left between them. Germline V gene data show CDR1 as LGHNA and CDR2 as YNFKEQ. This CDR3 comprises 16 residues. The CDR3 region is CASSPLAGTATDTQYF. CDR3 in DNA: TGTGCCAGCAGCCCCCTTGCGGGGACCGCCACAGATACGCAGTATTTT.

J is TRBJ2-3 and V is TRBV12-3 or TRBV12-4; D possibly corresponds to TRBD2 (5 bases). This CDR3 is built from 15 residues. Trimming took off 5 bases at V and 3 bases at J, with 15 bases between the two ends. CDR3 sequence reads: CASSPPGVRTDTQYF. As DNA, the CDR3 is TGTGCCAGCAGTCCCCCCGGGGTGAGAACAGATACGCAGTATTTT.

This clonotype has a handful of counts. The J gene is TRBJ2-7, the V gene TRBV30; D unresolved. The CDR3 is 13 residues long. Germline V gene data show CDR1 as GTSNPN and CDR2 as SVGIG (reference sequence). The germline V and J ends were trimmed by 3 bases and 1 base, with 10 bases remaining between them. This chain's CDR3 is CAWSPSGSYEQYF. The CDR3 DNA reads TGTGCCTGGAGCCCCTCCGGGTCCTACGAGCAGTACTTC.

The gene calls are TRBV28 and TRBJ2-1; 11 bases fit TRBD1. The CDR3 is 14 amino acids. Germline loops: CDR1 MDHEN, CDR2 SYDVKM. The J segment lost 8 bases and the V segment lost 7 bases, leaving 7 bases of the junction unmatched. The CDR3 protein is CASKGTGGPDEQFF. The CDR3 DNA reads TGTGCCAGCAAAGGGACAGGGGGTCCCGATGAGCAGTTCTTC.

This clonotype was counted a few times. The CDR3 nucleotides read TGCGCCAGCAGCTTGGTAGGGGGAGGGGGTCAGCCCCAGCATTTT. The encoded protein is CASSLVGGGGQPQHF. The chain couples TRBV5-1 to TRBJ1-5; D is possibly TRBD1 (6 bases). Trimming stripped 0 bases from V and 6 bases from J, with 13 bases between. The CDR3 extends over 15 amino acids. Germline assignment: CDR1 SGHRS and CDR2 YFSETQ.

This clonotype has ten or more counts. The chain is built from TRBV10-3 and TRBJ2-7; D is undetermined. CDR3 length equals 12 residues. CDR1 ENHRY and CDR2 SYGVKD come from the germline V gene. Trimming pared 6 bases from V and 3 bases from J, leaving 9 bases between. The CDR3 coding sequence is TGTGCCATCAGGGACGGAAACTACGAGCAGTACTTC. Translation: CAIRDGNYEQYF.

The chain recombines TRBV7-3 with TRBJ2-1, with D possibly being TRBD1 (6 bases). Germline-derived CDR1 and CDR2 are SGHTA and FQGTGA. CDR3 length equals 16 residues. V gave up 5 bases and J gave up 4 bases, with 18 bases separating them. The CDR3 nucleotides are TGTGCCAGCAGCCCGGCTAAAGGGGGTTTGTACAATGAGCAGTTCTTC. It yields the protein CASSPAKGGLYNEQFF.

This clonotype has only a few counts. The J gene is TRBJ1-1, the V gene TRBV3-1; the match to TRBD1 covers 7 bases. Germline V lookup: CDR1 LGHDT, CDR2 YNNKEL (reference sequence). CDR3 length: 15 residues. V lost 4 bases, J lost 5 bases, and 10 bases stayed unmatched. The CDR3 sequence: CASSPSRGRRTEAFF. The CDR3 bases are TGTGCCAGCAGCCCGTCGAGGGGGCGCAGGACTGAAGCTTTCTTT. Using reference TRBV3-1 and TRBJ1-1 for the parts outside the CDR3, the full variable domain is DTAVSQTPKYLVTQMGNDKSIKCEQNLGHDTMYWYKQDSKKFLKIMFSYNNKELIINETVPNRFSPKSPDKAHLNLHINSLELGDSAVYFCASSPSRGRRTEAFFGQGTRLTVV.

This clonotype was seen only a few times. The chain carries TRBV20-1 and TRBJ1-6, with 7 bases lining up with TRBD1. The V gene's germline CDR1 is DFQATT and CDR2 SNEGSKA (reference sequence). The trim removed 1 base at V and 5 bases at J, leaving 5 bases unmatched. The CDR3 contains 15 residues. The CDR3 sequence is CSARVGGENNSPLHF. Here the CDR3 DNA reads TGCAGTGCTAGAGTAGGGGGCGAAAATAATTCACCCCTCCACTTT.

The gene calls are TRBV10-3 and TRBJ2-3; the D gene is possibly TRBD1 (6 bases). This CDR3 is built from 16 residues. Trimming took 4 bases from V and 0 from J, leaving 14 bases between them. The germline V gene has CDR1 ENHRY and CDR2 SYGVKD. The chain's CDR3 is CAISGTGFESTDTQYF. In nucleotides, the CDR3 is TGTGCCATCAGTGGAACAGGGTTCGAGAGCACAGATACGCAGTATTTT.

This chain joins TRBV5-1 and TRBJ2-2; D not resolved. With 0 bases removed from V and 0 bases from J, the gap between germline ends came to 6 bases. Germline-derived CDR1 and CDR2 are SGHRS and YFSETQ. This CDR3 is 15 amino acids long. The CDR3 reads CASSLGIPNTGELFF. The CDR3 region has the DNA TGCGCCAGCAGCTTGGGGATACCGAACACCGGGGAGCTGTTTTTT.

This clonotype came up many times. The rearrangement uses TRBV6-6 and TRBJ1-2; 7 nucleotides agree with TRBD1. CDR3 size: 15 residues. CDR1 and CDR2 (germline): MNHNY, SVGAGI (reference sequence). The junction had 7 bases not matched to a gene; V was cut back by 5 bases and J by 1 base. CDR3 coding DNA: TGTGCCAGCAGTCCTTGGACAGGCTTTAACTATGGCTACACCTTC. The encoded protein is CASSPWTGFNYGYTF.

The sample holds many counts of this clonotype. The CDR3 DNA sequence: TGTGCCAGCAGCTTAGACGGGGGGGCGGATGAGCAGTTCTTC. Its translation is CASSLDGGADEQFF. The chain employs TRBV7-2 and TRBJ2-1; 8 bases match TRBD2. The CDR3 totals 14 residues. Germline assignment: CDR1 SGHTA and CDR2 FQGNSA. V shed 1 base and J 8 bases; nucleotides not matched to a gene: 4.

This clonotype has a count of ten or more. This chain links TRBV6-6 with TRBJ2-7, with D tentatively TRBD2 (6 bases). The CDR3 extends over 12 amino acids. The germline CDR1 and CDR2 sequences are MNHNY and SVGAGI (reference sequence). The ends were cut back, 6 bases at V and 4 bases at J, with 10 bases in the middle. CDR3 bases: TGTGCCAGCAGCCGGGACTTATACGAGCAGTACTTC. Translated, it gives CASSRDLYEQYF.

This clonotype was recorded at least ten times. This chain links TRBV29-1 with TRBJ2-5; TRBD2 matches 8 bases. The CDR3 has 12 amino acids. Germline values: CDR1 SQVTM, CDR2 ANQGSEA. With V trimmed by 6 bases and J by 5 bases, 5 bases remained unmatched. For the CDR3, the DNA is TGCAGCGTCGGGGGGGGTGGGGAGACCCAGTACTTC. Translated: CSVGGGGETQYF.

This clonotype has ten or more counts. The chain couples TRBV2 to TRBJ2-3; D is ambiguous. This CDR3 comprises 13 residues. Trimming took off 4 bases at V and 1 base at J, with 6 bases between the two ends. The germline CDR1 and CDR2 sequences are SNHLY and FYNNEI. The chain's CDR3 is CASSVQGTDTQYF. Here the CDR3 DNA reads TGTGCCAGCAGTGTTCAGGGCACAGATACGCAGTATTTT.

This clonotype was seen only a few times. This chain uses TRBV30 with TRBJ2-3; tentatively, D is TRBD2 (5 bases). V lost 2 bases and J 2 bases, leaving 11 bases between the germline ends. The V gene's germline CDR1 is GTSNPN and CDR2 SVGIG (reference sequence). CDR3 length: 14 residues. The CDR3 spells CAWSPGLLTDTQYF. For the CDR3, the DNA is TGTGCCTGGAGTCCCGGACTTCTCACAGATACGCAGTATTTT.

To note about this clonotype: At one end the junction does not follow the germline gene, possibly because of a read error. The V call is TRBV18, the J call TRBJ2-5, with 7 bases fitting TRBD2. Germline assignment: CDR1 KGHSH and CDR2 LQKENI. The CDR3 has 14 residues. The CDR3 loop is CASSPALAAETRYF. CDR3 sequence (DNA): TGTGCCAGCTCACCGGCCCTAGCGGCCGAGACCCGGTACTTC.

The chain links TRBV20-1 to TRBJ2-1, with a weak D call TRBD2 (7 bases). The CDR3 is 15 residues long. The V end was cut by 5 bases, the J end by 5 bases, with 19 bases between. Looked up from germline, CDR1 is DFQATT and CDR2 is SNEGSKA (reference sequence). The CDR3 reads CSARTRAGANNEQFF. CDR3 DNA: TGCAGTGCTCGAACTAGGGCGGGGGCAAACAATGAGCAGTTCTTC.

This clonotype came up many times. The chain has TRBV5-1 and TRBJ2-6, with D uncertain. V lost 0 bases, J lost 4 bases, and 8 bases lay in between. Germline V CDR1 and CDR2: SGHRS, YFSETQ. This CDR3 is 15 amino acids long. CDR3 loop: CASSLALSGANVLTF. DNA for the CDR3: TGCGCCAGCAGCTTGGCCCTTTCCGGGGCCAACGTCCTGACTTTC. Drawing the rest from reference TRBV5-1 and TRBJ2-6, the complete variable domain is KAGVTQTPRYLIKTRGQQVTLSCSPISGHRSVSWYQQTPGQGLQFLFEYFSETQRNKGNFPGRFSGRQFSNSRSEMNVSTLELGDSALYLCASSLALSGANVLTFGAGSRLTVL.